These 10 T cell receptor beta chains share one sample of origin, sequenced in a study of blood T cell repertoires in COVID-19. Clones were sequenced by immunoSEQ multiplex PCR, and TCRdb holds only the in-frame ones, with some missing. The table includes over 100,000 clones, 85% detected once. The material sequenced was peripheral blood. The receptors were gathered from a man aged 80 or over with acute or convalescent COVID-19.

On this clone itself: This sample includes further DNA sequences coding for the same CDR3. V is TRBV9 and J is TRBJ2-3; the match to TRBD2 covers 14 bases. CDR3 length: 17 residues. Trimming at V came to 4 bases and at J to 3 bases, leaving 7 bases not matched to a gene. Per germline, CDR1 SGDLS and CDR2 YYNGEE. CDR3 amino acids: CASSPRLAGGRTDTQYF. The CDR3 DNA follows: TGTGCCAGCAGCCCCCGACTAGCGGGAGGGAGGACAGATACGCAGTATTTT.

The CDR3 spells CASRGGEKLFF. For the CDR3, the DNA is TGTGCCAGCAGGGGGGGGGAAAAACTGTTTTTT. The chain carries TRBV28 and TRBJ1-4, with D possibly matching TRBD1 (5 bases). Trimming removed 6 bases from V and 8 bases from J, with 7 bases in between. CDR1 MDHEN and CDR2 SYDVKM come from the germline V gene. This CDR3 comprises 11 residues.

The chain combines TRBV7-2 with TRBJ1-5; 8 positions match TRBD1. The CDR3 has 15 amino acids. Germline lookup yields CDR1 SGHTA and CDR2 FQGNSA. V lost 4 bases and J lost 2; bases outside the gene matches: 4. The CDR3 nucleotides are TGTGCCAGCAGCTGGGGACAGGCGGGCAATCAGCCCCAGCATTTT. Amino acid sequence: CASSWGQAGNQPQHF.

The rearrangement uses TRBV2 and TRBJ1-5; tentative D call: TRBD1 (5 bases). The germline V gene has CDR1 SNHLY and CDR2 FYNNEI. The CDR3 has 15 amino acids. The V end was cut by 7 bases, the J end by 0 bases, with 13 bases between. The CDR3 DNA reads TGTGCCAGCAACACCCAGGGAAATAGCAATCAGCCCCAGCATTTT. Translated, it gives CASNTQGNSNQPQHF.

The rearrangement joins TRBV7-2 to TRBJ1-2; D gene unclear. The CDR3 contains 14 residues. Deletions cut 5 bases from V and 5 bases from J, with 15 bases between. Germline CDR1 is SGHTA and CDR2 is FQGNSA. The CDR3: CASSQRGDLYGYTF. The CDR3 region has the DNA TGTGCCAGCAGCCAGCGCGGCGACCTTTATGGCTACACCTTC. The complete variable domain, with remaining parts taken from reference TRBV7-2 and TRBJ1-2, reads GAGVSQSPSNKVTEKGKDVELRCDPISGHTALYWYRQSLGQGLEFLIYFQGNSAPDKSGLPSDRFSAERTGGSVSTLTIQRTQQEDSAVYLCASSQRGDLYGYTFGSGTRLTVV.

V gene TRBV4-2 combines with J gene TRBJ2-7; D gene uncertain. This CDR3 has 17 amino acids. The V and J ends lost 1 base and 5 bases respectively, with 21 bases between them. Germline CDR1 and CDR2: LGHNA and YNFKEQ. CDR3 protein: CASSQVYLPEVPHEQYF. As DNA, the CDR3 is TGTGCCAGCAGCCAAGTATACCTTCCCGAGGTCCCCCACGAGCAGTACTTC.

The rearrangement joins TRBV19 to TRBJ1-2; TRBD1 aligns across 8 bases. Trimming cost V 3 bases and J 7 bases; bases outside gene matches: 4. The germline V gene has CDR1 LNHDA and CDR2 SQIVND (reference sequence). The CDR3 is made up of 13 amino acids. The CDR3 DNA reads as TGTGCCAGTAGTATCCAGGACAGGGCTGGCTACACCTTC. This gives the protein CASSIQDRAGYTF. The variable domain in full, with the rest retrieved from reference TRBV19 and TRBJ1-2, is DGGITQSPKYLFRKEGQNVTLSCEQNLNHDAMYWYRQDPGQGLRLIYYSQIVNDFQKGDIAEGYSVSREKKESFPLTVTSAQKNPTAFYLCASSIQDRAGYTFGSGTRLTVV.

The rearrangement uses TRBV2 and TRBJ1-1; 8 nucleotides line up with TRBD1. The CDR3 loop spans 13 amino acids. After removal of 7 bases from V and 7 bases from J, the junction contained 8 bases not matched to a gene. Germline V lookup: CDR1 SNHLY, CDR2 FYNNEI. Written as DNA, the CDR3 is TGTGCCAGCACACTCGGACAGGGTATTGAAGCTTTCTTT. It specifies CASTLGQGIEAFF.

The rearrangement links TRBV27 to TRBJ1-5; TRBD1 matches at 9 bases. The CDR3 contains 14 residues. The trim removed 4 bases at V and 4 bases at J, leaving 2 bases unmatched. Germline values: CDR1 MNHEY, CDR2 SMNVEV (reference sequence). CDR3 sequence reads: CASSWGQGNQPQHF. The CDR3 DNA reads as TGTGCCAGCAGTTGGGGACAGGGAAATCAGCCCCAGCATTTT.

The rearrangement links TRBV19 to TRBJ2-1; 9 bases line up with TRBD1. This CDR3 spans 14 amino acids. Germline V gene lookup returns CDR1 LNHDA and CDR2 SQIVND (reference sequence). J was trimmed by 7 bases and V by 7 bases; bases with no gene match: 8. The CDR3 coding sequence is TGTGCCAGTAAGGGGACAGGGATAGATAATGAGCAGTTCTTC. Amino acid sequence: CASKGTGIDNEQFF. The full variable domain, its missing parts supplied by reference TRBV19 and TRBJ2-1, is DGGITQSPKYLFRKEGQNVTLSCEQNLNHDAMYWYRQDPGQGLRLIYYSQIVNDFQKGDIAEGYSVSREKKESFPLTVTSAQKNPTAFYLCASKGTGIDNEQFFGPGTRLTVL.